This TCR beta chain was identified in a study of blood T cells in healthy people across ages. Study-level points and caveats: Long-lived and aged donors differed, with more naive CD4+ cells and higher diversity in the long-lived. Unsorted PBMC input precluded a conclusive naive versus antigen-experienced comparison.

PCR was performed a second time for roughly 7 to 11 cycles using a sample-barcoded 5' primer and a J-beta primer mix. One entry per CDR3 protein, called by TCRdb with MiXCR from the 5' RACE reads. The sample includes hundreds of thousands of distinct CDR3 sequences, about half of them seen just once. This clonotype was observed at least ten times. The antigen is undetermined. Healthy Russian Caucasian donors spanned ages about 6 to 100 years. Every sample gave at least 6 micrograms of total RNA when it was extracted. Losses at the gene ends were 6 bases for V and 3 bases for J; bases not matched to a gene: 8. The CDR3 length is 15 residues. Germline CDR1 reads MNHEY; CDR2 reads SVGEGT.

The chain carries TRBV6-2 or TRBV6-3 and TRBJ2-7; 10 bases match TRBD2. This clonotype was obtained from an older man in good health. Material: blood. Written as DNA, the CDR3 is TGTGCCAGCAGATCAAGACTAGCGGGTCTCTACGAGCAGTACTTC. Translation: CASRSRLAGLYEQYF.